This TCR beta chain was sequenced in a study of beta chain features in type 1 diabetes. Germline CDR1 reads MDHEN; CDR2 reads SYDVKM. The CDR3 loop spans 13 amino acids. Trimming cost V 5 bases and J 7 bases; bases outside gene matches: 3. The authors reverse transcribed all of the isolated RNA, so sequencing captured expressed TCRB transcripts. Libraries were prepared by immunoSEQ multiplex PCR; TCRdb keeps only in-frame clonotypes and omits some of them. The sample has hundreds of thousands of clones; roughly a sixth are singletons. This chain links TRBV28 with TRBJ1-2; TRBD1 matches 11 bases. The sequenced sample was naive CD4+ T cells from blood. The receptor's source is a man aged 18 to 29 in good health. CDR3 region: CASSEDRGLGYTF. CDR3 coding DNA: TGTGCCAGCAGTGAGGACAGGGGGCTTGGCTACACCTTC.